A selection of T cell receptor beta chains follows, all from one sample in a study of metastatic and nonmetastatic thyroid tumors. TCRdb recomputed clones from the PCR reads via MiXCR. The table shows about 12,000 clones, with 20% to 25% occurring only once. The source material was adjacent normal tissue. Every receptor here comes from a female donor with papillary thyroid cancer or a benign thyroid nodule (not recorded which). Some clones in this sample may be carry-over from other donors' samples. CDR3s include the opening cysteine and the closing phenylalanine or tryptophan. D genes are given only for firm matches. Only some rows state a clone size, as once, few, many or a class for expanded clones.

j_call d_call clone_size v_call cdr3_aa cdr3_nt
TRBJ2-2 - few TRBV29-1 CSAVPRGAGELFF TGCAGCGCTGTGCCCAGGGGTGCCGGGGAGCTGTTTTTT
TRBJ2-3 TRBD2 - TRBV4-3 CASSQYWGRTSGGTQYF TGCGCCAGCAGCCAATATTGGGGAAGGACTAGCGGCGGTACGCAGTATTTT
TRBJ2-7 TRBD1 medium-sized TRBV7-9 CASSSTGHYEQYF TGTGCCAGCAGCTCGACAGGGCACTACGAGCAGTACTTC
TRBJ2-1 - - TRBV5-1 CASSLAGDERFF TGCGCCAGCAGCTTGGCCGGAGATGAGAGGTTCTTC
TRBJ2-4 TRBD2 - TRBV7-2 CASSFGLVQQETKYF TGTGCCAGCAGCTTTGGACTAGTACAACAAGAGACCAAGTACTTC
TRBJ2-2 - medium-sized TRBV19 CASTTFSGELFF TGTGCCAGTACGACGTTTAGTGGGGAGCTGTTTTTT
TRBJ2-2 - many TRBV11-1 CASSPSSSFNTGELFF TGTGCCAGCAGCCCCTCGAGCAGCTTTAACACCGGGGAGCTGTTTTTT
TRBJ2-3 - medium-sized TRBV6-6 CASSHSVGGGADTQYF TGTGCCAGCAGTCACTCTGTAGGGGGGGGCGCAGATACGCAGTATTTT
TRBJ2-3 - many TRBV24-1 CATSDFPGSSSTDTQYF TGTGCCACCAGTGATTTCCCGGGTTCCTCCTCCACAGATACGCAGTATTTT
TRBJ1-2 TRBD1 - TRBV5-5 CASSWDSDLGYGYTF TGTGCCAGCAGTTGGGACAGCGACCTTGGCTATGGCTACACCTTC
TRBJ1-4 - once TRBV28 CASKSAATKEKLFF TGTGCCAGCAAGTCCGCTGCAACTAAGGAAAAACTCTTTTTT
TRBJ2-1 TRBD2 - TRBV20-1 CSARDHRLAHNEQFF TGCAGTGCTAGAGATCATAGACTAGCCCACAATGAGCAGTTCTTC
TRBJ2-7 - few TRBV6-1 CASSEGGGGEQYF TGTGCCAGCAGTGAAGGAGGCGGCGGCGAGCAGTACTTC
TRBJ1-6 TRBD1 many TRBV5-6 CASRTGTGGSPLHF TGTGCCAGCAGGACCGGGACAGGGGGTTCACCCCTCCACTTT
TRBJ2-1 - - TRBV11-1 CASSGRVGRVYNEQFF TGTGCCAGCAGCGGGCGGGTCGGGAGAGTCTACAATGAGCAGTTCTTC
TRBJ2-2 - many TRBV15 CATSDRETSSITGELFF TGTGCCACCAGCGACCGCGAGACTAGTTCGATCACCGGGGAGCTGTTTTTT
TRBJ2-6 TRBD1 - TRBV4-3 CASSQDRGSGANVLTF TGCGCCAGCAGCCAGGACAGGGGCTCTGGGGCCAACGTCCTGACTTTC
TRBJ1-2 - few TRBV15 CATSRDYGYTF TGTGCCACCAGCAGGGACTATGGCTACACCTTC
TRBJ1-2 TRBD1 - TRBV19 CASHSKPGQGFWGYTF TGTGCCAGTCATTCCAAGCCGGGACAGGGGTTTTGGGGCTACACCTTC
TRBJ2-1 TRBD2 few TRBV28 CASSPVERGGNEQFF TGTGCCAGCAGCCCTGTGGAGCGGGGCGGCAATGAGCAGTTCTTC
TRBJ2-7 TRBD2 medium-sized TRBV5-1 CASSLASGEQYF TGCGCCAGCAGCTTGGCTAGCGGCGAGCAGTACTTC
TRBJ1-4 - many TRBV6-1 CASSELGNNEKLFF TGTGCCAGCAGTGAACTGGGGAATAATGAAAAACTGTTTTTT
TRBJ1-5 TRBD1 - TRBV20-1 CSAARGQGENQPQHF TGCAGTGCTGCCCGGGGACAGGGAGAAAATCAGCCCCAGCATTTT
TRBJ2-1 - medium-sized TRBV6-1 CVSGLGQTYNEQFF TGTGTCAGCGGGTTGGGACAGACCTACAATGAGCAGTTCTTC
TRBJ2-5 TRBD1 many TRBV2 CASLVGTVETQYF TGTGCCAGCCTCGTCGGGACAGTAGAGACCCAGTACTTC
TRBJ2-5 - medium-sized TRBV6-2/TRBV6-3 CASSKSDRRWTQYF TGTGCCAGCAGTAAATCGGACCGCCGGTGGACCCAGTACTTC
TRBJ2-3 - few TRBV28 CASSLMSRDTQYF TGTGCCAGCAGCCTGATGTCGAGGGATACGCAGTATTTT
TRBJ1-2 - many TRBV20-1 CSARDWGGNYGYTF TGCAGTGCTAGAGATTGGGGGGGCAACTATGGCTACACCTTC
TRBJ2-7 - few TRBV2 CASSAGAYEQYF TGTGCCAGCAGTGCAGGGGCCTACGAGCAGTACTTC
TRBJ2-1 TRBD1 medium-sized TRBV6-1 CASRGTGGYNEQFF TGTGCCAGCAGAGGGACAGGAGGCTACAATGAGCAGTTCTTC
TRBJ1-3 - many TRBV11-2 CASSLEGVSSGNTIYF TGTGCCAGCAGCTTAGAAGGGGTTTCGTCTGGAAACACCATATATTTT
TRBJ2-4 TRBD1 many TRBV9 CASSVGFRLQGDKNIQYF TGTGCCAGCAGCGTAGGCTTCCGATTACAGGGGGATAAAAACATTCAGTACTTC
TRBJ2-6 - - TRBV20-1 CSASKGLSSGANVLTF TGCAGTGCTAGTAAGGGTCTGTCCTCTGGGGCCAACGTCCTGACTTTC
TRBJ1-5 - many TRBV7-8 CASGGLGFGNQPQHF TGTGCCAGCGGCGGGCTGGGATTTGGCAATCAGCCCCAGCATTTT
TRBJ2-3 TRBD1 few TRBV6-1 CASSLFDIWTGTQYF TGTGCCAGCAGTTTATTTGACATTTGGACAGGTACGCAGTATTTT
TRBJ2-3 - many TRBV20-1 CSARDPRVSSTDTQYF TGCAGTGCTAGAGATCCGCGGGTTTCTAGCACAGATACGCAGTATTTT
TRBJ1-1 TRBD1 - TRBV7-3 CASSLTGTDEAFF TGTGCCAGCAGCTTAACGGGGACAGATGAAGCTTTCTTT
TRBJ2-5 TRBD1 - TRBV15 CATSISARDRQWETQYF TGTGCCACCAGCATATCGGCACGGGACAGGCAGTGGGAGACCCAGTACTTC
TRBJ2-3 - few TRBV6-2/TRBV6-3 CASTTLTDTQCF TGTGCCAGCACGACATTAACAGATACGCAGTGTTTT
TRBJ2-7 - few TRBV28 CASSLTSSYEQYF TGTGCCAGCAGTTTAACGAGCTCCTACGAGCAGTACTTC
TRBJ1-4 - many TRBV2 CASTGDTSTNEKLFF TGTGCCAGCACTGGGGACACCTCAACTAATGAAAAACTGTTTTTT
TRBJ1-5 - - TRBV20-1 CSASWGLGNSNQPQHF TGCAGTGCTAGTTGGGGTCTAGGTAACAGCAATCAGCCCCAGCATTTT
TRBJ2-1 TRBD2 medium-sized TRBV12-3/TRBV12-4 CASLISGRDNEQFF TGTGCCAGCCTGATTAGCGGGAGAGACAATGAGCAGTTCTTC
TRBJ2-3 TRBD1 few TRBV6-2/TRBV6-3 CASSYSGQITDTQYF TGTGCCAGCAGTTACTCGGGACAGATCACAGATACGCAGTATTTT
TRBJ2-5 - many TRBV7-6 CASSLDWDPGETQYF TGTGCCAGCAGCTTAGATTGGGACCCTGGGGAGACCCAGTACTTC